The sequence of this T cell receptor (beta chain) was determined in a study of CD8+ T cells in alopecia areata. Study information: By percentage of affected scalp area, the severity of treated patients was scored.

The study's findings and limits: Scalp clonality and expanded CD8+ clones among the top 100 were significantly decreased by tofacitinib. Because one nonresponder was included, the link of baseline CD8+ expansion to response is considered uncertain. Lesional scalp, especially alopecia totalis/universalis, showed higher clonality than normal scalp.

It was cDNA, reverse transcribed from extracted RNA, that served as the sequencing template. Sequenced by immunoSEQ multiplex PCR; TCRdb stores in-frame clones only, minus some. The top ten clones hold about a sixth of a sample with about 170,000 clones, 58% of them seen once. Described treatment: oral pan-JAK inhibitor, 5-10 mg twice daily. CDR1 is SQVTM, CDR2 ANQGSEA, per germline. Trimming removed 6 bases at V and 4 bases at J, with 16 bases between. The CDR3 is 13 residues long. Only a few counts were recorded for this clone. Its cognate antigen is unknown. The clonotype was recovered from a human donor with alopecia areata. The chain has TRBV29-1 and TRBJ2-7, with D perhaps TRBD1 (6 bases). Sample: CD4+ T cells sorted from blood, taken at roughly week 58, from a patient treated with tofacitinib. The CDR3 sequence is CSVTPAGQYEQYF. DNA for the CDR3: TGCAGCGTGACCCCCGCCGGACAGTACGAGCAGTACTTC.